The rows below give T cell receptor beta chains drawn from one sample of a study of blood T cell repertoires in COVID-19. Method: immunoSEQ multiplex PCR; TCRdb's copy keeps in-frame clones and lacks some. Of 35,000 to 45,000 clones in the sample, around 90% were seen once. The sequencing input was peripheral blood. These receptors all come from a human donor in a cohort sampled during active COVID-19. Each CDR3 is given with its conserved first and last residue. D genes are given only for firm matches. The size field is filled for only some rows; it gives once, few, many or a size class.

V gene,D gene,clone size,J gene,CDR3 protein,CDR3 DNA
TRBV7-8,TRBD2,NA,TRBJ2-5,CASSLGLAGISETQYF,TGTGCCAGCAGCTTAGGTCTAGCGGGGATCTCGGAGACCCAGTACTTC
TRBV3-1/TRBV3-2,TRBD1,NA,TRBJ1-2,CASSQDSGQGTGYTF,TGTGCCAGCAGCCAAGATTCTGGACAGGGGACGGGCTACACCTTC
TRBV9,NA,NA,TRBJ2-1,CASSVGDWEQFF,TGTGCCAGCAGCGTAGGGGACTGGGAGCAGTTCTTC
TRBV6-5,TRBD2,NA,TRBJ2-7,CASSRDYSYEQYF,TGTGCCAGCAGTAGGGACTACTCCTACGAGCAGTACTTC
TRBV6-2/TRBV6-3,NA,NA,TRBJ2-7,CASSYSPSPREQYF,TGTGCCAGCAGTTACTCTCCCTCCCCCCGCGAGCAGTACTTC
TRBV27,NA,NA,TRBJ2-5,CASSRSANYRRGGETQYF,TGTGCCAGCAGTCGATCGGCAAACTACAGAAGGGGGGGAGAGACCCAGTACTTC
TRBV5-5,NA,NA,TRBJ1-2,CASSVGGVPGHGYTF,TGTGCCAGCAGCGTTGGGGGGGTTCCCGGCCATGGCTACACCTTC
TRBV5-6,NA,NA,TRBJ2-2,CASSLVETGELFF,TGTGCCAGCAGCTTGGTTGAGACCGGGGAGCTGTTTTTT
TRBV18,NA,NA,TRBJ1-1,CASSPSGGPVAEAFF,TGTGCCAGCTCACCATCGGGGGGCCCGGTGGCTGAAGCTTTCTTT
TRBV7-2,NA,NA,TRBJ2-1,CASSLGNPATLSSYNEQFF,TGTGCCAGCAGCTTAGGAAACCCCGCTACCCTTAGCTCCTACAATGAGCAGTTCTTC
TRBV12-3/TRBV12-4,TRBD1,NA,TRBJ2-7,CASTSQGYYEQYF,TGTGCCAGCACCTCACAGGGGTACTACGAGCAGTACTTC
TRBV6-5,NA,once,TRBJ1-1,CASNRQVPGAEAFF,TGTGCCAGCAATAGACAGGTCCCAGGGGCTGAAGCTTTCTTT
TRBV12-3/TRBV12-4,NA,NA,TRBJ2-7,CASSWTVSYEQYF,TGTGCCAGCAGTTGGACAGTTTCCTACGAGCAGTACTTC
TRBV6-5,NA,NA,TRBJ2-7,CASRGGGSKSYEQYF,TGTGCCAGCAGGGGGGGAGGATCCAAATCCTACGAGCAGTACTTC
TRBV18,TRBD2,NA,TRBJ2-5,CASSQGLAGGPRQETQYF,TGTGCCAGCTCCCAAGGACTAGCGGGGGGACCCCGCCAAGAGACCCAGTACTTC
TRBV7-2,TRBD2,NA,TRBJ2-7,CASSFGTGGPDEQYF,TGTGCCAGCAGCTTCGGTACGGGAGGGCCGGACGAGCAGTACTTC
TRBV6-2/TRBV6-3,TRBD2,NA,TRBJ2-7,CASSSSGGKAYEQYF,TGTGCCAGCAGTTCCAGCGGGGGGAAAGCTTACGAGCAGTACTTC
TRBV6-2/TRBV6-3,TRBD2,once,TRBJ2-3,CASSFRTSGRDDTQYF,TGTGCCAGCAGTTTCCGGACTAGCGGGAGGGACGATACGCAGTATTTT
TRBV20-1,NA,NA,TRBJ2-7,CSASDPNTGILTYEQYF,TGCAGTGCTAGTGACCCTAACACAGGAATCCTTACCTACGAGCAGTACTTC
TRBV19,NA,NA,TRBJ2-1,CASSAQGGLNEQFF,TGTGCCAGTAGTGCCCAGGGGGGTTTAAATGAGCAGTTCTTC
TRBV19,TRBD1,NA,TRBJ2-3,CASAGTGVLTDTQYF,TGTGCCAGTGCAGGGACAGGGGTCTTAACAGATACGCAGTATTTT
TRBV3-1/TRBV3-2,TRBD1,NA,TRBJ1-5,CASSPPGQGARSLNQPQHF,TGTGCCAGCAGCCCTCCGGGACAGGGGGCGCGATCCCTCAATCAGCCCCAGCATTTT
TRBV11-1,NA,NA,TRBJ2-7,CASSPGGYEQYF,TGTGCCAGCAGCCCCGGAGGGTACGAGCAGTACTTC
TRBV19,NA,NA,TRBJ1-5,CASSFRGQRNQPQHF,TGTGCCAGTAGTTTTAGAGGACAGCGTAATCAGCCCCAGCATTTT
TRBV4-3,NA,NA,TRBJ2-2,CASSQEVGRPGELFF,TGCGCCAGCAGCCAAGAGGTCGGCAGGCCCGGGGAGCTGTTTTTT
TRBV7-9,TRBD1,NA,TRBJ2-1,CASSLGDRGKDNEQFF,TGTGCCAGCAGCTTAGGAGACAGGGGGAAGGACAATGAGCAGTTCTTC
TRBV9,NA,NA,TRBJ1-3,CASSVPTVPDTIYF,TGTGCCAGCAGCGTACCGACAGTCCCTGACACCATATATTTT
TRBV5-1,TRBD1,NA,TRBJ2-7,CASSSGQGGPYEQYF,TGCGCCAGCAGCTCGGGACAGGGAGGCCCTTACGAGCAGTACTTC
TRBV2,NA,NA,TRBJ2-7,CASSAPPPSEQYF,TGTGCCAGCAGTGCTCCCCCCCCGAGCGAGCAGTACTTC
TRBV6-2/TRBV6-3,NA,few,TRBJ1-2,CASSYVRQGNYGYTF,TGTGCCAGCAGTTACGTCAGGCAGGGGAACTATGGCTACACCTTC
TRBV2,TRBD1,medium-sized,TRBJ1-5,CASREGAGNQPQHF,TGTGCCAGCAGGGAGGGGGCGGGCAATCAGCCCCAGCATTTT
TRBV7-8,TRBD1,NA,TRBJ1-4,CASSMRGGDNEKLFF,TGTGCCAGCAGCATGAGAGGGGGCGATAATGAAAAACTGTTTTTT
TRBV12-3/TRBV12-4,NA,NA,TRBJ2-5,CASSLVLQETQYF,TGTGCCAGCAGTTTAGTACTACAAGAGACCCAGTACTTC
TRBV5-1,TRBD2,NA,TRBJ2-3,CASSLGGGGAADTQYF,TGCGCCAGCAGCTTGGGCGGCGGGGGGGCGGCAGATACGCAGTATTTT
TRBV5-1,NA,NA,TRBJ2-5,CASSLDRPAMETQYF,TGCGCCAGCAGCTTGGACAGGCCGGCTATGGAGACCCAGTACTTC
TRBV27,NA,NA,TRBJ2-3,CASSARPRGSTDTQYF,TGTGCCAGCAGTGCGAGACCTCGGGGGAGCACAGATACGCAGTATTTT
TRBV5-4,NA,NA,TRBJ2-3,CASALGGGTDTQYF,TGTGCCAGCGCCCTCGGGGGAGGCACAGATACGCAGTATTTT
TRBV2,NA,NA,TRBJ2-1,CASGGIAAGLNEQFF,TGTGCCAGCGGTGGAATAGCGGCGGGACTCAATGAGCAGTTCTTC
TRBV11-2,NA,NA,TRBJ2-2,CASSLGARVGGELFF,TGTGCCAGCAGCTTAGGCGCCAGGGTAGGCGGGGAGCTGTTTTTT
TRBV12-3/TRBV12-4,TRBD1,NA,TRBJ2-1,CASSQDRASEQFF,TGTGCCAGCAGTCAGGACAGGGCAAGCGAGCAGTTCTTC
TRBV7-2,NA,NA,TRBJ2-7,CASSLVSSGISYEQYF,TGTGCCAGCAGCTTAGTTAGTAGCGGAATCTCCTACGAGCAGTACTTC
TRBV14,TRBD2,NA,TRBJ2-7,CASSHLSSGRASEQYF,TGTGCCAGCAGCCATTTGTCTAGCGGGAGAGCTTCCGAGCAGTACTTC
TRBV5-1,TRBD1,NA,TRBJ2-5,CASSSQTGNQETQYF,TGCGCCAGCAGCTCCCAGACAGGGAACCAAGAGACCCAGTACTTC
TRBV6-1,NA,NA,TRBJ2-3,CASSEERVRLDTQYF,TGTGCCAGCAGTGAAGAACGGGTCCGGCTGGATACGCAGTATTTT
TRBV9,TRBD2,NA,TRBJ2-2,CASSDSGLAGEWAGELFF,TGTGCCAGCAGCGATTCGGGACTAGCGGGAGAATGGGCCGGGGAGCTGTTTTTT
TRBV18,TRBD2,NA,TRBJ2-7,CASSPGLAISYEQYF,TGTGCCAGCTCACCAGGACTAGCGATATCCTACGAGCAGTACTTC
TRBV7-2,TRBD2,NA,TRBJ2-5,CASRPGTSGFWGQETQYF,TGTGCCAGCAGACCCGGGACTAGCGGCTTTTGGGGCCAAGAGACCCAGTACTTC
TRBV5-6,TRBD2,NA,TRBJ2-1,CASSFATSGNGRSYNEQFF,TGTGCCAGCAGCTTTGCGACTAGCGGGAATGGTCGATCCTACAATGAGCAGTTCTTC
TRBV19,TRBD2,NA,TRBJ2-2,CASSGQTGTSGRAMQGGELFF,TGTGCCAGTAGTGGGCAGACCGGGACTAGCGGGAGGGCCATGCAAGGCGGGGAGCTGTTTTTT
TRBV24-1,TRBD2,NA,TRBJ2-7,CATSDPTSGSPYEQYF,TGTGCCACCAGTGATCCGACTAGCGGGAGCCCCTACGAGCAGTACTTC
TRBV7-6,TRBD1,NA,TRBJ1-2,CASSASGGLNGYTF,TGTGCCAGCAGCGCCTCAGGGGGCTTAAATGGCTACACCTTC
TRBV2,TRBD1,NA,TRBJ1-2,CASSQGRGPNYGYTF,TGTGCCAGCAGTCAAGGGAGGGGGCCTAACTATGGCTACACCTTC
TRBV9,TRBD1,NA,TRBJ2-2,CASSVHRQGTGELFF,TGTGCCAGCAGCGTGCACCGACAGGGAACCGGGGAGCTGTTTTTT
TRBV4-1,NA,NA,TRBJ1-2,CASSRRLLGTTGGYTF,TGCGCCAGCAGCCGCCGACTTTTGGGGACAACCGGTGGCTACACCTTC
TRBV5-6,NA,NA,TRBJ2-3,CASSLAGTSDTQYF,TGTGCCAGCAGCTTGGCCGGTACGTCAGATACGCAGTATTTT
TRBV18,NA,NA,TRBJ2-5,CASSRDLLETQYF,TGTGCCAGCTCCCGAGACTTATTGGAGACCCAGTACTTC
TRBV27,TRBD1,NA,TRBJ2-2,CASSPGQLTGELFF,TGTGCCAGCAGTCCGGGACAGCTGACCGGGGAGCTGTTTTTT
TRBV19,NA,once,TRBJ2-5,CASTRRGRPESRETQYF,TGTGCCAGTACCCGGAGGGGCCGGCCCGAATCCCGAGAAACCCAGTACTTC
TRBV30,NA,few,TRBJ2-2,CAWLGALNTGELFF,TGTGCCTGGTTGGGGGCCTTAAACACCGGGGAGCTGTTTTTT